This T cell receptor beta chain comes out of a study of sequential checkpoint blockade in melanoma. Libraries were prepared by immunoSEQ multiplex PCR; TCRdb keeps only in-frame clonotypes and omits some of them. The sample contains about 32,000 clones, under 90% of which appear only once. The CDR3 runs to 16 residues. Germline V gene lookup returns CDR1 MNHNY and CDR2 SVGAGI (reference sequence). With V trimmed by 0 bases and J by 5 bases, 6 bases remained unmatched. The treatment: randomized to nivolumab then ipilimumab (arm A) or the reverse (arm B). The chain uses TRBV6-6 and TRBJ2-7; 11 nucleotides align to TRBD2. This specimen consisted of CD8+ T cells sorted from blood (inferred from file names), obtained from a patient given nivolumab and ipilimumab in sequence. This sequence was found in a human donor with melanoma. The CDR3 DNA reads TGTGCCAGCAGTTACTCTAGGCTAGCGGGGGGCGACGAGCAGTACTTC. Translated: CASSYSRLAGGDEQYF.